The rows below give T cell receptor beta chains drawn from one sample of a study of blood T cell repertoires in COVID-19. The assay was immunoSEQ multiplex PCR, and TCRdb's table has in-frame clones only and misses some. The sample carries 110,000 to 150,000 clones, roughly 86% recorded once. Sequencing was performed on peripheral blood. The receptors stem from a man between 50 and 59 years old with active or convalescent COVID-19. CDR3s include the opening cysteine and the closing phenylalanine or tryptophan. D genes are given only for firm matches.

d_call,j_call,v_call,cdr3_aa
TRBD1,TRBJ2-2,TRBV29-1,CSVLQGANTGELFF
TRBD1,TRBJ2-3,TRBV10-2,CASSTTGGTDTQYF
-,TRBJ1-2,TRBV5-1,CASSSSGSYGYTF
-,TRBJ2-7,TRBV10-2,CASGGTAIPGNEQYF
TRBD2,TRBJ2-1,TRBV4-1,CASSLAGTHNEQFF
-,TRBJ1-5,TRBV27,CASSSDSLQGYSQPQHF
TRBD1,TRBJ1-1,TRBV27,CASSLTGVTEAFF
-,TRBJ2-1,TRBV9,CASSVGSHNEQFF
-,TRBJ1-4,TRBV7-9,CASSTGLSEAEKLFF
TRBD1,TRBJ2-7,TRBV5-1,CASSLVPTGGLGEQYF